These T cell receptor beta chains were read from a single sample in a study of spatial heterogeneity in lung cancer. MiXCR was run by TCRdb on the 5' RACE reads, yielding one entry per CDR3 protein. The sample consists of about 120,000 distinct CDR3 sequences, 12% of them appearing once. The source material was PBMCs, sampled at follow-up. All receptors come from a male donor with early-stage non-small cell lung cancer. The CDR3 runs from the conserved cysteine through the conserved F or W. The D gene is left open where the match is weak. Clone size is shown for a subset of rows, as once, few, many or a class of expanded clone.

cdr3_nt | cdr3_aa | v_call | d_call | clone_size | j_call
TGCAGTACCACTGACAGGGCGAACACTGAAGCTTTCTTT | CSTTDRANTEAFF | TRBV20-1 | TRBD1 | few | TRBJ1-1
TGTGCCAGCTCCCTCTCATACAGGGGGCTCTACGAGCAGTACTTC | CASSLSYRGLYEQYF | TRBV7-2 | TRBD1 | NA | TRBJ2-7
TGCAGTGCTGGTCGACGACAGTACCAAGAGACCCAGTACTTC | CSAGRRQYQETQYF | TRBV20-1 | NA | NA | TRBJ2-5
TGTGCCAGCACCCCTGGCTTGGATACGCAGTATTTT | CASTPGLDTQYF | TRBV12-3/TRBV12-4 | NA | NA | TRBJ2-3
TGTGCCAGCAGTGAAGCGTGGGAGTGGCAAGAGTTGGCCCAGTACTTC | CASSEAWEWQELAQYF | TRBV6-1 | NA | few | TRBJ2-5
TGTGCCAGCAGTTCAACTCTCCGGGGAGCTTTCTTT | CASSSTLRGAFF | TRBV7-9 | NA | NA | TRBJ1-1
TGTGCCAGCAGCCAAGCGCTACAGGGGGCGCGGATTGAGCAGTTCTTC | CASSQALQGARIEQFF | TRBV4-2 | TRBD1 | NA | TRBJ2-1
TGTGCCAGCTTACTAGGACAGGGGAACACTGAAGCTTTCTTT | CASLLGQGNTEAFF | TRBV11-2 | TRBD1 | NA | TRBJ1-1
TGTGCCAGCAGCTTTTCTTCGGTGAGTTACAATGAGCAGTTCTTC | CASSFSSVSYNEQFF | TRBV11-3 | NA | NA | TRBJ2-1
TGTGCCATCAGTGACCCGGGGGAGGGGGTATACGAGCAGTACTTC | CAISDPGEGVYEQYF | TRBV10-3 | NA | many | TRBJ2-7
TGCAGTGCTATCAGGCAAGTGAACACTGAAGCTTTCTTT | CSAIRQVNTEAFF | TRBV20-1 | NA | few | TRBJ1-1
TGTGCCAGCAGTTACATGACCGACGATAGCAATCAGCCCCAGCATTTT | CASSYMTDDSNQPQHF | TRBV6-5 | NA | many | TRBJ1-5
NA | CASSSSGPRQPQHF | TRBV28 | NA | many | TRBJ1-5
TGTGCCAGCAGTTTGGGTCGGGGGCTCGACGAGCAGTACTTC | CASSLGRGLDEQYF | TRBV12-3/TRBV12-4 | NA | NA | TRBJ2-7
TGTGCCAGCAGTCCCTCTTTGGGACTCGCAACCTACAATGAGCAGTTCTTC | CASSPSLGLATYNEQFF | TRBV6-1 | NA | many | TRBJ2-1
TGTGCCAGCAGAAAAACGCAGGGGGCTGACTATGGCTACACCTTC | CASRKTQGADYGYTF | TRBV6-5 | TRBD1 | few | TRBJ1-2
TGTGCCAGCAGCCTACAGGGTCTCACAGATACGCAGTATTTT | CASSLQGLTDTQYF | TRBV7-2 | NA | NA | TRBJ2-3
TGTGCCAGCAGCAGCAATACCGGGGTAGCGGGGAGCACAGATACGCAGTATTTT | CASSSNTGVAGSTDTQYF | TRBV9 | TRBD2 | many | TRBJ2-3
TGTGCCAGCATCCAGAGCTCCTACAATGAGCAGTTCTTC | CASIQSSYNEQFF | TRBV11-2 | NA | NA | TRBJ2-1
TGTGCCAGCAGTCCCTACCGCCGACAGGGGAGGAAGAACACTGAAGCTTTCTTT | CASSPYRRQGRKNTEAFF | TRBV28 | TRBD1 | few | TRBJ1-1
TGCGCCAGCAGCCTCAGGGAGGGCCTGAGCTCCTACGAGCAGTACTTC | CASSLREGLSSYEQYF | TRBV5-1 | TRBD2 | few | TRBJ2-7
TGTGCCAGCAGTTGGGGACAGGGCGGAATGAACACTGAAGCTTTCTTT | CASSWGQGGMNTEAFF | TRBV9 | TRBD1 | few | TRBJ1-1
TGTGCCAGCAGCCAATTCGGCGGGGGGCGGGATACGCAGTATTTT | CASSQFGGGRDTQYF | TRBV4-2 | TRBD2 | NA | TRBJ2-3
TGCGCCAGCAGCCCAGGGACAGTCCACTACAATGAGCAGTTCTTC | CASSPGTVHYNEQFF | TRBV5-1 | TRBD1 | many | TRBJ2-1
TGTGCCAGCAGCCCAGAGACAGGCCAGAGCTCCTACAATGAGCAGTTCTTC | CASSPETGQSSYNEQFF | TRBV7-9 | NA | few | TRBJ2-1
TGCGCCAGCAGCCAAGGGCTTCCCTATGGCTACACCTTC | CASSQGLPYGYTF | TRBV4-1 | NA | few | TRBJ1-2
TGTGCCAGCAGCAAAGTGCATAGCGACAATGAGCAGTTCTTC | CASSKVHSDNEQFF | TRBV21-1 | NA | NA | TRBJ2-1
TGTGCCAGCACCTCCCTGGAGACCCAGTACTTC | CASTSLETQYF | TRBV28 | NA | few | TRBJ2-5
TGTGCCAGCAGATTTAATAGCAATCAGCCCCAGCATTTT | CASRFNSNQPQHF | TRBV28 | NA | NA | TRBJ1-5
TGTGCCAGCAGCCCCTCCCCAGAGCACTCCTACGAGCAGTACTTC | CASSPSPEHSYEQYF | TRBV9 | NA | many | TRBJ2-7
TGTGCCACCAGCAGACAGAAACAAGAGACCCAGTACTTC | CATSRQKQETQYF | TRBV15 | NA | few | TRBJ2-5
TGTGCCAGCACTCCCGACAGGGGGGGTTATTCACCCCTCCACTTT | CASTPDRGGYSPLHF | TRBV27 | TRBD1 | NA | TRBJ1-6
TGTGCCAGCAGTGTGCGTGAGGGGGCTAATTCACCCCTCCACTTT | CASSVREGANSPLHF | TRBV2 | TRBD1 | many | TRBJ1-6
TGTGCCAGCTCACCACCTGGGCAGCTCACAGATACGCAGTATTTT | CASSPPGQLTDTQYF | TRBV18 | NA | NA | TRBJ2-3
TGTGCCAGCAGCTGGACAGGGGCGATTAACTATGGCTACACCTTC | CASSWTGAINYGYTF | TRBV14 | TRBD1 | NA | TRBJ1-2
TGTGCCAGCAGCAAGACAGGGGGAACCTACAATGAGCAGTTCTTC | CASSKTGGTYNEQFF | TRBV4-2 | TRBD1 | many | TRBJ2-1
TGCAGCGTTTCTCCCACCTCCTACGAGCAGTACTTC | CSVSPTSYEQYF | TRBV29-1 | NA | few | TRBJ2-7
TGTGCCAGTAGGCCAACCGGGACAGGGTTCCTCGAGCAGTACTTC | CASRPTGTGFLEQYF | TRBV19 | TRBD1 | NA | TRBJ2-7
TGTGCCAGCAGCCGAGACAGTGCCTCTGGAAACACCATATATTTT | CASSRDSASGNTIYF | TRBV7-9 | NA | NA | TRBJ1-3
TGTGCCAGCAGTCGCCGGACAGACCCATATGGCTACACCTTC | CASSRRTDPYGYTF | TRBV27 | NA | few | TRBJ1-2
TGTGCCAGCAGCAAAGCGGGCAGACACATAAACAATGAGCAGTTCTTC | CASSKAGRHINNEQFF | TRBV21-1 | NA | few | TRBJ2-1
TGTGCCAGCAGTGAAGAGGTAGGCAGCGAGCAGTACTTC | CASSEEVGSEQYF | TRBV2 | NA | NA | TRBJ2-7
TGCGCCAGCAGCCAAGTCGGGCTAGCGGTTAGCACAGATACGCAGTATTTT | CASSQVGLAVSTDTQYF | TRBV4-1 | TRBD2 | many | TRBJ2-3
TGTGCCAGCAGTTTAGTCAGGGGGGACGAAAAACTGTTTTTT | CASSLVRGDEKLFF | TRBV27 | TRBD1 | few | TRBJ1-4
TGTGCCAGCAGCCCTCGGACAGGGCGGGAGACCCAGTACTTC | CASSPRTGRETQYF | TRBV7-2 | TRBD1 | many | TRBJ2-5
TGTGCCAGCAGCCTGGGGGCTAGCGGGGGGTGGGGGCTTTACAATGAGCAGTTCTTC | CASSLGASGGWGLYNEQFF | TRBV12-3/TRBV12-4 | TRBD2 | NA | TRBJ2-1
TGTGCCAGCAGTTTATATGGACAGTCAGAGGGGAACTATGGCTACACCTTC | CASSLYGQSEGNYGYTF | TRBV28 | NA | few | TRBJ1-2
TGTGCCAGCAGCCAAGTGGCCGGGGGCGGTTCACCCCTCCACTTT | CASSQVAGGGSPLHF | TRBV3-1 | NA | many | TRBJ1-6
TGTGCCACTTCCGGGTCTACCGGGGCCAACGTCCTGACTTTC | CATSGSTGANVLTF | TRBV28 | NA | many | TRBJ2-6
TGTGCCAGCTCACCAGGGACAGGGACCAGCAATCAGCCCCAGCATTTT | CASSPGTGTSNQPQHF | TRBV18 | TRBD1 | NA | TRBJ1-5